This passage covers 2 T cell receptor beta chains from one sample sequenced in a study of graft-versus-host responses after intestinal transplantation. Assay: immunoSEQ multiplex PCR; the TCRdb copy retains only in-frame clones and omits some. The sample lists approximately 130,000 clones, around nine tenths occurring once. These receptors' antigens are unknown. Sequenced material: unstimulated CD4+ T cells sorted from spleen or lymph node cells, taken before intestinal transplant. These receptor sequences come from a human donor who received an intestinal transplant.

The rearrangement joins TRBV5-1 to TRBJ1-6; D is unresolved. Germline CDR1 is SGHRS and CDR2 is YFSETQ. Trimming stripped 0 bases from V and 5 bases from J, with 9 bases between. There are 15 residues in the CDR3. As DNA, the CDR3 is TGCGCCAGCAGCTTGGGCTGGGCAGATAATTCACCCCTCCACTTT. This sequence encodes CASSLGWADNSPLHF.

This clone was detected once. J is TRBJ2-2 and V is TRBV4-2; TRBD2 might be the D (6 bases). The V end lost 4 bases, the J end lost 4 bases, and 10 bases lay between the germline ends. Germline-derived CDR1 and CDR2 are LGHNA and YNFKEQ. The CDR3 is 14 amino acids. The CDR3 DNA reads TGTGCCAGCAGCCGCGGGACCCTCACCGGGGAGCTGTTTTTT. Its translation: CASSRGTLTGELFF.